This T cell receptor (beta chain) was obtained from a study of B cell selection in AIRE deficiency. Clones were sequenced by immunoSEQ multiplex PCR, and TCRdb holds only the in-frame ones, with some missing. The table includes about 21,000 clones, about 94% detected once. With respect to this clone: Its target is not known.

Study observations and caveats: Of 3657 shared Treg TCRbeta sequences, around 31% were healthy-donor-only and around 8.7% patient-only.

Regulatory T cells were sorted as CD4+CD25hiCD127low/negative cells. This CDR3 spans 13 amino acids. Trimming stripped 3 bases from V and 0 bases from J, with 7 bases between. The germline gives CDR1 GTSNPN, CDR2 SVGIG (reference sequence). This TCR was recovered from a human donor with AIRE deficiency. The genes are TRBV30 and TRBJ2-3; a possible D gene is TRBD1 (5 bases). The sample was Tregs sorted from PBMCs. The CDR3 DNA is TGTGCCTGGAGGCAGGGAAGCACAGATACGCAGTATTTT. Amino acids: CAWRQGSTDTQYF.